The 9 T cell receptor beta chains presented below share a single source sample, sequenced in a study of beta chain features in type 1 diabetes. Antigens of these TCRs are unknown. Expressed TCRB transcripts were sequenced because the entire RNA isolate underwent reverse transcription. Using immunoSEQ multiplex PCR, the repertoire was profiled, and TCRdb retains in-frame clones only, with some absent. Altogether roughly 150,000 clones are present, roughly 8% being singletons, with the ten largest covering under 0.55%. Notes on the study in general: Across all four CD4+ subsets, people with type 1 diabetes showed modestly shorter TCRB CDR3s.

The source material was central memory CD4+ T cells from blood. These receptors were obtained from a man between 18 and 35 years old with type 1 diabetes.

The chain has TRBV11-2 and TRBJ1-4; D is ambiguous. This CDR3 has 12 residues. Germline CDR1 and CDR2: SGHAT and FQNNGV. V lost 1 base to trimming and J lost 10 bases, with 7 bases between them. CDR3 protein: CASSLASGKLFF. In DNA, the CDR3 is TGTGCCAGCAGCTTAGCAAGCGGAAAACTGTTTTTT.

The chain carries TRBV27 and TRBJ1-2; no clear D. V was cut by 5 bases and J by 8 bases, with 18 bases left in between. This CDR3 region has 14 residues. Germline lookup yields CDR1 MNHEY and CDR2 SMNVEV (reference sequence). Here the CDR3 reads CASSALGGEAGYTF. Here the CDR3 DNA reads TGTGCCAGCAGTGCCCTTGGCGGGGAGGCGGGCTACACCTTC.

The sample holds a few counts of this clone. The genes are TRBV12-5 and TRBJ2-3, with 8 bases lining up with TRBD2. Unmatched junction bases numbered 7, after V lost 5 bases and J lost 9 bases. Per germline, CDR1 LGHNT and CDR2 FRNRAP. This CDR3 contains 13 residues. The CDR3 region is CASGAGGDRTQYF. The CDR3 nucleotides are TGTGCTAGTGGTGCCGGGGGGGATCGGACGCAGTATTTT.

The CDR3 nucleotides read TGTGCCAGCAGCCCTAGGACTAGCGGGGGGCCGGTGGGAAATGAGCAGTTCTTC. Encoded protein: CASSPRTSGGPVGNEQFF. The chain joins TRBV9 to TRBJ2-1; 14 bases align to TRBD2. Looked up from germline, CDR1 is SGDLS and CDR2 is YYNGEE. V dropped 4 bases and J dropped 7; count of bases not matched to a gene: 13. The CDR3 totals 18 residues.

This clone was seen more than once but under ten times. The chain joins TRBV5-4 to TRBJ1-1; D is perhaps TRBD1 (6 bases). Between the trimmed V and J ends, which lost 0 bases and 3 bases, there was a span of 12 bases. In germline, CDR1 is SGHNT, CDR2 YYREEE (reference sequence). This CDR3 is built from 15 residues. CDR3 sequence: CASSLAGQLYTEAFF. CDR3 in DNA: TGTGCCAGCAGCTTGGCTGGACAGTTGTACACTGAAGCTTTCTTT. Full variable domain (rest looked up from reference TRBV5-4 and TRBJ1-1): ETGVTQSPTHLIKTRGQQVTLRCSSQSGHNTVSWYQQALGQGPQFIFQYYREEENGRGNFPPRFSGLQFPNYSSELNVNALELDDSALYLCASSLAGQLYTEAFFGQGTRLTVV.

The chain has TRBV28 and TRBJ1-1; D ambiguous. V lost 7 bases to trimming and J lost 0 bases, with 6 bases between them. The V gene's germline CDR1 is MDHEN and CDR2 SYDVKM. This CDR3 has 12 amino acids. As DNA, the CDR3 is TGTGCCAGCACAACATTGAACACTGAAGCTTTCTTT. It encodes CASTTLNTEAFF. Together with reference TRBV28 and TRBJ1-1, the CDR3 gives the full variable domain: DVKVTQSSRYLVKRTGEKVFLECVQDMDHENMFWYRQDPGLGLRLIYFSYDVKMKEKGDIPEGYSVSREKKERFSLILESASTNQTSMYLCASTTLNTEAFFGQGTRLTVV.

This clone has just a few counts. This sample also contains other DNA sequences that code for the same CDR3. This rearrangement joins TRBV11-2 to TRBJ1-2, with D possibly matching TRBD1 (5 bases). V lost 5 bases and J 8 bases, leaving 15 bases between the germline ends. Germline assignment: CDR1 SGHAT and CDR2 FQNNGV. This CDR3 spans 13 amino acids. DNA of the CDR3: TGTGCCAGCAGCCCCAGAACGGGGGAGGGCTACACCTTC. It encodes CASSPRTGEGYTF. The variable domain in full, completed from reference TRBV11-2 and TRBJ1-2, reads EAGVAQSPRYKIIEKRQSVAFWCNPISGHATLYWYQQILGQGPKLLIQFQNNGVVDDSQLPKDRFSAERLKGVDSTLKIQPAKLEDSAVYLCASSPRTGEGYTFGSGTRLTVV.

The sample holds a few counts of this clone. The chain uses TRBV10-3 and TRBJ2-1; 12 positions agree with TRBD2. Germline-derived CDR1 and CDR2 are ENHRY and SYGVKD. Losses at the gene ends were 0 bases for V and 3 bases for J; bases not matched to a gene: 0. The CDR3 has 16 residues. The CDR3 region is CAISESTSGGYNEQFF. In nucleotides, the CDR3 is TGTGCCATCAGTGAGTCGACTAGCGGGGGCTACAATGAGCAGTTCTTC.

The chain carries TRBV7-2 and TRBJ2-3, with 7 bases that match TRBD1. The CDR3 consists of 14 residues. Germline loops: CDR1 SGHTA, CDR2 FQGNSA. V trimming: 4 bases; J trimming: 5 bases; junction bases outside the gene matches: 6. The CDR3 DNA sequence: TGTGCCAGCAGCTCAATACAGGGGCTAGATACGCAGTATTTT. Translating gives CASSSIQGLDTQYF.